The 17 T cell receptor beta chains reported below all come from one sample, sequenced in a study of control samples from healthy donors and cancer patients. Some clones are missing from TCRdb's copy, which holds only in-frame ones; the method was immunoSEQ multiplex PCR. The repertoire holds about 130,000 clones, with around 93% as singletons. Sequenced input: blood. The origin of the receptors is a woman between 50 and 59 years old in good health.

The rearrangement links TRBV7-9 to TRBJ1-1, with D uncertain. The V gene lost 1 base and the J gene lost 7 bases, with 13 bases spanning the gap. The CDR3 sequence is 14 residues long. Germline CDR1 SEHNR, CDR2 FQNEAQ (reference sequence). For the CDR3, the DNA is TGTGCCAGCAGCTTAGGGGTTCAGGACCATGAAGCTTTCTTT. Translated, it gives CASSLGVQDHEAFF.

The V call is TRBV7-2, the J call TRBJ2-7; D may be TRBD1 or TRBD2 (5 bases each). Trimming removed 3 bases at V and 4 bases at J, with 16 bases between. The CDR3 consists of 15 residues. The germline V gene has CDR1 SGHTA and CDR2 FQGNSA. DNA for the CDR3: TGTGCCAGCAGCTTTCCGGGACGAGGGGCTTACGAGCAGTACTTC. It translates to CASSFPGRGAYEQYF. Together with reference TRBV7-2 and TRBJ2-7, the CDR3 gives the full variable domain: GAGVSQSPSNKVTEKGKDVELRCDPISGHTALYWYRQSLGQGLEFLIYFQGNSAPDKSGLPSDRFSAERTGGSVSTLTIQRTQQEDSAVYLCASSFPGRGAYEQYFGPGTRLTVT.

The V call is TRBV28, the J call TRBJ2-3; possibly TRBD1 for D (5 bases). Germline lookup yields CDR1 MDHEN and CDR2 SYDVKM. The CDR3 is 11 amino acids. V lost 6 bases to trimming and J lost 6 bases, with 7 bases between them. CDR3: CASSSGDTQYF. The CDR3, as DNA: TGTGCCAGCAGCTCAGGGGATACGCAGTATTTT.

The CDR3 is CASRNTGTGNYEQYF. DNA for the CDR3: TGTGCCAGCAGGAATACCGGGACAGGGAACTACGAGCAGTACTTC. This chain uses TRBV28 with TRBJ2-7, with 9 bases matching TRBD1. The CDR3 totals 15 residues. Per germline, CDR1 MDHEN and CDR2 SYDVKM. Unmatched junction bases numbered 9, after V lost 6 bases and J lost 3 bases.

The rearrangement uses TRBV11-3 and TRBJ2-3, with TRBD1 matching 9 bases. V lost 5 bases and J lost 0; bases outside the gene matches: 3. The V gene's germline CDR1 is SGHNT and CDR2 YENEEA. The CDR3 sequence is 15 residues long. The CDR3 bases are TGTGCCAGCAGCCCTGGGACAGGGAGCACAGATACGCAGTATTTT. Translated, it gives CASSPGTGSTDTQYF.

This chain links TRBV18 with TRBJ2-2; D possibly matches TRBD1 or TRBD2 (5 bases each). CDR1 is KGHSH and CDR2 is LQKENI in the germline V gene. CDR3 size: 18 residues. Between the trimmed V and J ends, which lost 2 bases and 7 bases, there was a span of 23 bases. The DNA of the CDR3 is TGTGCCAGCTCACCATTGGCGTTCGGGACCCCCCGAGGCGGGGAGCTGTTTTTT. It encodes CASSPLAFGTPRGGELFF.

The V call is TRBV7-9, the J call TRBJ1-6; maybe TRBD1 (5 bases). Germline CDR1 and CDR2: SEHNR and FQNEAQ (reference sequence). The CDR3 is 16 residues long. V was trimmed by 5 bases and J by 7 bases, leaving 18 bases between them. The CDR3 sequence: CASSPRGPGGNSPLHF. DNA for the CDR3: TGTGCCAGCAGCCCCCGCGGGCCCGGGGGGAATTCACCCCTCCACTTT.

The chain uses TRBV29-1 and TRBJ1-1, with D hard to call. V shed 2 bases and J shed 6 bases, with 13 bases lying between them. Germline CDR1 is SQVTM and CDR2 is ANQGSEA. The length of the CDR3 is 13 residues. CDR3 bases: TGCAGCGTTGAATTTGGCTCGTACGCTGAAGCTTTCTTT. This codes for CSVEFGSYAEAFF.

The chain is built from TRBV14 and TRBJ2-1; D gene uncertain. CDR1 is SGHDN, CDR2 FVKESK, per germline. This CDR3 region has 13 residues. Trimming took 0 bases from V and 8 from J, leaving 8 bases between them. The CDR3 sequence is CASSQDPRDEQFF. In DNA form, the CDR3 reads TGTGCCAGCAGCCAAGATCCCCGCGATGAGCAGTTCTTC.

The J gene is TRBJ1-6, the V gene TRBV12-3 or TRBV12-4; D possibly corresponds to TRBD1 (5 bases). This CDR3 is 13 amino acids long. Trimming left V 7 bases short and J 7 bases short, with 11 bases between. CDR3 loop: CASNPGDNSPLHF. The CDR3 nucleotides read TGTGCCAGCAATCCGGGGGACAATTCACCCCTCCACTTT.

The rearrangement uses TRBV4-2 and TRBJ1-6; D might be TRBD1 (6 bases). Deletions cut 1 base from V and 10 bases from J, with 14 bases between. This CDR3 spans 15 amino acids. Germline V gene sequence: CDR1 LGHNA, CDR2 YNFKEQ. The CDR3 region has the DNA TGTGCCAGCAGCCAAGTTAGAGGGGGGAGATCACCCCTCCACTTT. Its translation is CASSQVRGGRSPLHF.

This clone was counted between two and nine times. V gene TRBV7-2 combines with J gene TRBJ2-2, with D hard to call. The CDR3 consists of 14 residues. V shed 1 base and J shed 5 bases, with 8 bases lying between them. Germline-derived CDR1 and CDR2 are SGHTA and FQGNSA. Written as DNA, the CDR3 is TGTGCCAGCAGCTTAGTCTCCCAGACCGGGGAGCTGTTTTTT. Translated, it gives CASSLVSQTGELFF.

The chain combines TRBV10-3 with TRBJ1-5, with 7 bases fitting TRBD1. Germline V gene lookup returns CDR1 ENHRY and CDR2 SYGVKD. The V and J ends lost 2 bases and 6 bases, in that order; junction bases with no gene match: 4. This CDR3 contains 14 residues. The CDR3 here is CAISERTGRQPQHF. CDR3 nucleotide sequence: TGTGCCATCAGTGAGAGGACAGGTCGTCAGCCCCAGCATTTT.

The chain couples TRBV5-1 to TRBJ1-1; D gene ambiguous. This CDR3 has 15 residues. V was clipped by 4 bases and J by 0 bases, with 13 bases between them. The germline V gene encodes CDR1 SGHRS and CDR2 YFSETQ. CDR3 sequence reads: CASSPSGVMNTEAFF. The CDR3 region has the DNA TGCGCCAGCAGCCCTTCCGGCGTCATGAACACTGAAGCTTTCTTT.

The chain employs TRBV5-1 and TRBJ1-1, with TRBD1 identical over 8 bases. The CDR3 is 14 residues long. The ends lost 5 bases at V and 6 bases at J; junction bases unmatched: 9. CDR1 and CDR2 (germline): SGHRS, YFSETQ. CDR3 DNA sequence: TGCGCCAGCAGACCCACAGGGGGTATCGCTGAAGCTTTCTTT. Translation: CASRPTGGIAEAFF.

The gene calls are TRBV27 and TRBJ2-1, with TRBD1 identical over 8 bases. This CDR3 is built from 16 residues. V trimming: 4 bases; J trimming: 14 bases; junction bases outside the gene matches: 19. The germline gives CDR1 MNHEY, CDR2 SMNVEV (reference sequence). CDR3 protein: CASSSTDRARGVSKFF. DNA for the CDR3: TGTGCCAGCAGTTCCACGGACAGGGCACGGGGCGTCTCAAAGTTCTTC.

The V and J genes are TRBV27 and TRBJ2-3, with D unresolved. V was trimmed by 0 bases and J by 2 bases, leaving 6 bases between them. In germline, CDR1 is MNHEY, CDR2 SMNVEV (reference sequence). The CDR3 runs to 14 residues. CDR3 sequence (DNA): TGTGCCAGCAGTTTATCGTCCCTCACAGATACGCAGTATTTT. The encoded protein is CASSLSSLTDTQYF.